The 24 T cell receptor beta chains below were found in one sample sequenced in a study of human T cells and chemical hapten exposure (dated by TCRdb to about 2021). The library relied on RACE. The sequencing machine was a NextSeq 500. TCRdb trimmed the raw reads at Q25, called clones with MiXCR and kept productive beta chains. Duplicate CDR3 protein sequences are folded into a single record with the most common DNA and genes. The sample table contains 40,000 to 65,000 distinct CDR3 sequences; only one count was recorded for 9.5% to 11% of them. Approximately 1.8% of the sample belongs to the ten largest clones. The time point label here, explained by the study, means: patch test 1, 2 weeks after DPC sensitization. In light of the paper, this sample's treatment or condition label describes: therapeutic diphenylcyclopropenone sensitization with weekly scalp DPC. Unfractionated whole blood was collected in Tempus Blood RNA tubes, and total RNA was extracted from that blood.

Sample: whole blood, taken in connection with sensitization to the hapten diphenylcyclopropenone (DPC). These TCRs come from a woman aged 40-49 years with alopecia areata. Some clones in this sample may be carry-over from other donors' samples.

This clonotype was detected many times. V and J are TRBV7-9 and TRBJ1-2; no firm D call. Trimming removed 7 bases at V and 4 bases at J, with 16 bases between. Germline V gene lookup returns CDR1 SEHNR and CDR2 FQNEAQ (reference sequence). This CDR3 contains 14 residues. This chain's CDR3 is CASTLDTAVYGYTF. DNA of the CDR3: TGTGCCAGCACCCTAGATACTGCCGTCTATGGCTACACCTTC.

In this sample, this clonotype turned up a few times. This chain links TRBV7-2 with TRBJ1-5; the match to TRBD1 covers 12 bases. CDR1 SGHTA and CDR2 FQGNSA come from the germline V gene. With V trimmed by 2 bases and J by 9 bases, 5 bases remained unmatched. The CDR3 contains 15 residues. CDR3 residues: CASSLPGQGARPQHF. CDR3 in DNA: TGTGCCAGCAGCTTACCGGGACAGGGGGCCCGGCCCCAGCATTTT.

This clonotype appeared many times. The chain uses TRBV2 and TRBJ1-1, with D perhaps TRBD1 (5 bases). Looked up from germline, CDR1 is SNHLY and CDR2 is FYNNEI. CDR3 length equals 15 residues. Trimming cost V 5 bases and J 3 bases, with 16 bases left between them. The CDR3 loop is CASSPAEGTYTEAFF. In nucleotides, the CDR3 is TGTGCCAGCAGTCCCGCAGAAGGGACCTACACTGAAGCTTTCTTT. Full variable domain (remainder filled in from reference TRBV2 and TRBJ1-1): EPEVTQTPSHQVTQMGQEVILRCVPISNHLYFYWYRQILGQKVEFLVSFYNNEISEKSEIFDDQFSVERPDGSNFTLKIRSTKLEDSAMYFCASSPAEGTYTEAFFGQGTRLTVV.

This clonotype was recorded a few times. One end of the junction fails to match germline, which may point to a read error. The chain couples TRBV3-1 to TRBJ1-2; 7 positions agree with TRBD1. This CDR3 contains 13 residues. The germline gives CDR1 LGHDT, CDR2 YNNKEL (reference sequence). The CDR3 nucleotides are TGTGCCAGCAGCCAAGGACAGGGAACGGCCCCTTCCTTC. Protein sequence: CASSQGQGTAPSF.

This clonotype was recorded at least ten times. V is TRBV4-3 and J is TRBJ1-3; 7 nucleotides match TRBD1. Looked up from germline, CDR1 is LGHNA and CDR2 is YSLEER. J gave up 2 bases and V 2 bases, and 12 bases lay outside the gene matches. This CDR3 is 18 amino acids long. CDR3 sequence reads: CASSQSRGEGATGNTIYF. DNA of the CDR3: TGCGCCAGCAGCCAAAGTAGGGGGGAGGGGGCGACTGGAAACACCATATATTTT.

The CDR3 coding sequence is TGTGCCAGCAGCCAAGGGGGGAATGGCGAAAAACTGTTTTTT. Amino acid sequence: CASSQGGNGEKLFF. This sequence joins TRBV3-1 and TRBJ1-4; D perhaps matches TRBD1 (5 bases). This CDR3 spans 14 amino acids. From germline, CDR1 is LGHDT and CDR2 YNNKEL (reference sequence). V was clipped by 1 base and J by 8 bases, with 11 bases between them.

This clonotype showed up just a few times. The chain uses TRBV27 and TRBJ2-2; 9 nucleotides match TRBD1. Germline V gives CDR1 MNHEY, CDR2 SMNVEV (reference sequence). CDR3 length: 14 amino acids. The ends lost 8 bases at V and 5 bases at J; junction bases unmatched: 6. CDR3 nucleotide sequence: TGTGCCAGCTCCGGGACAGGGTGGACCGGGGAGCTGTTTTTT. It translates to CASSGTGWTGELFF.

The sample holds many counts of this clonotype. The chain carries TRBV7-9 and TRBJ2-1; D gene uncertain. The V end was cut by 5 bases, the J end by 8 bases, with 10 bases between. Germline V gene data show CDR1 as SEHNR and CDR2 as FQNEAQ (reference sequence). This CDR3 spans 12 amino acids. The CDR3 DNA sequence: TGTGCCAGCAGCCCAACCTTTCATGAGCAGTTCTTC. Translated: CASSPTFHEQFF.

The sample holds many counts of this clonotype. J is TRBJ2-7 and V is TRBV3-1, with D perhaps matching TRBD1 (5 bases). Looked up from germline, CDR1 is LGHDT and CDR2 is YNNKEL (reference sequence). The CDR3 loop spans 13 amino acids. V was trimmed by 0 bases and J by 6 bases, leaving 9 bases between them. This CDR3 reads CASSQEGAGEQYF. CDR3 bases: TGTGCCAGCAGCCAAGAAGGGGCCGGCGAGCAGTACTTC.

This chain joins TRBV11-3 and TRBJ1-2, with TRBD1 identical over 9 bases. The CDR3 sequence is 15 residues long. Trimming cost V 5 bases and J 4 bases; bases outside gene matches: 8. Germline V gene sequence: CDR1 SGHNT, CDR2 YENEEA. DNA of the CDR3: TGTGCCAGCAGCCCCGGACAGGGGACCCCCTATGGCTACACCTTC. Encoded protein: CASSPGQGTPYGYTF.

This clonotype was counted only a few times. This sequence joins TRBV12-3 or TRBV12-4 and TRBJ2-1, with 7 bases that match TRBD1. The CDR3 totals 15 residues. V trimming: 7 bases; J trimming: 5 bases; junction bases outside the gene matches: 11. Here the CDR3 reads CASTAGDSPNNEQFF. The CDR3, as DNA: TGTGCCAGCACCGCCGGGGACAGCCCCAACAATGAGCAGTTCTTC.

This clonotype was counted between two and nine times. This chain joins TRBV9 and TRBJ2-2; D ambiguous. This CDR3 region has 13 residues. Deletions cut 3 bases from V and 4 bases from J, with 7 bases between. The germline V gene has CDR1 SGDLS and CDR2 YYNGEE. The CDR3 DNA is TGTGCCAGCAGCGGGAGTACCACCGGGGAGCTGTTTTTT. The encoded protein is CASSGSTTGELFF.

This clonotype was recorded a few times. The chain links TRBV6-2 or TRBV6-3 to TRBJ2-1, with a weak D call TRBD1 (5 bases). The V end was cut by 4 bases, the J end by 8 bases, with 24 bases between. Germline V gives CDR1 MNHEY, CDR2 SVGEGT. This CDR3 has 17 amino acids. The CDR3 is CASSSPRIDSHRHEQFF. The CDR3 DNA is TGTGCCAGCAGTTCCCCTAGAATTGACAGCCATCGTCATGAGCAGTTCTTC.

V and J are TRBV27 and TRBJ2-2; tentatively, D is TRBD2 (5 bases). The CDR3 has 16 amino acids. Germline CDR1 and CDR2: MNHEY and SMNVEV (reference sequence). Trimming took 0 bases from V and 3 from J, leaving 11 bases between them. The CDR3, as DNA: TGTGCCAGCAGTTTATCTATAGGGAGCGACACCGGGGAGCTGTTTTTT. This sequence encodes CASSLSIGSDTGELFF.

The chain has TRBV24-1 and TRBJ2-1; 7 nucleotides match TRBD2. The CDR3 spans 16 residues. V shed 1 base and J 6 bases; nucleotides not matched to a gene: 8. From germline, CDR1 is KGHDR and CDR2 SFDVKD. The CDR3 loop reads CATSDFRGGSANEQFF. CDR3 DNA sequence: TGTGCCACCAGTGATTTCCGGGGCGGGAGTGCCAATGAGCAGTTCTTC.

This clonotype was seen ten or more times. CDR3 bases: TGTGCCAGCACCGAGGACAGGGGGCGGGAAAAACTGTTTTTT. Translating gives CASTEDRGREKLFF. This chain uses TRBV2 with TRBJ1-4, with 11 bases fitting TRBD1. The CDR3 runs to 14 residues. Germline lookup yields CDR1 SNHLY and CDR2 FYNNEI. J was trimmed by 8 bases and V by 7 bases; bases with no gene match: 6.

On this clonotype itself: This could be a read error, since a much larger clone is one nucleotide away. The chain couples TRBV29-1 to TRBJ1-2, with 11 bases lining up with TRBD1. This CDR3 comprises 12 residues. The germline gives CDR1 SQVTM, CDR2 ANQGSEA. The chain's CDR3 is CGVRDRGYGYTF. The CDR3, as DNA: TGCGGCGTGAGGGACAGGGGGTATGGCTACACCTTC.

Only a few counts were recorded for this clonotype. The rearrangement uses TRBV11-3 and TRBJ2-6; the match to TRBD1 covers 8 bases. Trimming removed 4 bases from V and 2 bases from J; junction bases left unmatched: 4. Germline CDR1 reads SGHNT; CDR2 reads YENEEA. The CDR3 loop spans 16 amino acids. The CDR3 here is CASSSGQGTGANVLTF. The CDR3 DNA reads as TGTGCCAGCAGCTCCGGACAGGGAACTGGGGCCAACGTCCTGACTTTC.

This clonotype has only a few counts. The J gene is TRBJ1-5, the V gene TRBV7-9; D is undetermined. The CDR3 loop spans 15 amino acids. Germline-derived CDR1 and CDR2 are SEHNR and FQNEAQ (reference sequence). V lost 4 bases and J 3 bases, leaving 13 bases between the germline ends. The CDR3 nucleotides are TGTGCCAGCAGCTACGGCAGTGGCGTCAATCAGCCCCAGCATTTT. Translating it yields CASSYGSGVNQPQHF.

This clonotype was recorded a few times. This chain joins TRBV2 and TRBJ1-3; 7 positions agree with TRBD1. This CDR3 is built from 17 residues. V dropped 4 bases and J dropped 0; count of bases not matched to a gene: 9. Germline loops: CDR1 SNHLY, CDR2 FYNNEI. CDR3 nucleotide sequence: TGTGCCAGCAGTGGGATACCCACAGGGGTCTCTGGAAACACCATATATTTT. Translation gives CASSGIPTGVSGNTIYF.

The table lists this clonotype with a few counts. V and J are TRBV9 and TRBJ2-3, with 13 positions matching TRBD2. The V gene end was trimmed by 3 bases and the J gene end by 5 bases; junction bases not matched to a gene: 6. The germline gives CDR1 SGDLS, CDR2 YYNGEE. The CDR3 is 16 residues long. CDR3 loop: CASSGGLAGDGDTQYF. The CDR3 bases are TGTGCCAGCAGCGGAGGACTAGCGGGAGATGGAGATACGCAGTATTTT.

As concerns this clonotype: The germline gene is not matched at one end of the junction; a read error may be the cause. This chain joins TRBV29-1 and TRBJ1-2; a possible D gene is TRBD1 (5 bases). The CDR3 is made up of 14 amino acids. The germline CDR1 and CDR2 sequences are SQVTM and ANQGSEA. The CDR3 DNA is TGCAGCGTTGAAGATTGGGGCAGGTCGTATGCCTACACCTTC. Amino acid sequence: CSVEDWGRSYAYTF.

This clonotype turned up a few times. The chain employs TRBV11-2 and TRBJ2-1, with a possible D match to TRBD1 (5 bases). The germline V and J ends were trimmed by 1 base and 3 bases, with 13 bases remaining between them. Looked up from germline, CDR1 is SGHAT and CDR2 is FQNNGV. The CDR3 totals 16 residues. CDR3 sequence: CASSLAGRHNYNEQFF. Here the CDR3 DNA reads TGTGCCAGCAGCTTAGCAGGGCGGCACAACTACAATGAGCAGTTCTTC.

V is TRBV29-1 and J is TRBJ2-5; 14 nucleotides agree with TRBD2. Germline CDR1 is SQVTM and CDR2 is ANQGSEA. This CDR3 contains 15 residues. With 6 bases clipped from V and 2 bases from J, the junction kept 5 bases outside the gene matches. The CDR3 spells CSVIGTSGGQETQYF. The DNA of the CDR3 is TGCAGCGTAATCGGGACTAGCGGGGGTCAAGAGACCCAGTACTTC.